This TCR beta chain was identified in a study of metastatic and nonmetastatic thyroid tumors. Study summary: From malignant and benign thyroid patients, repertoires in blood and in tumor or nodule tissue were compared. Regarding the study as a whole: For both blood and tumor, malignant thyroid tumors reportedly showed significantly higher TCR beta diversity than benign nodules did.

A remark on this clone: The antigen is unknown. This CDR3 is missing its conserved last phenylalanine or tryptophan, likely due to a read error.

No treatment of any kind had been given to any patient before thyroid surgery. Per the original methods: Clinicopathological groups supplied CDR3 differences that were used to build a distant-metastasis classifier for papillary thyroid cancer. Through MiXCR, TCRdb re-clonotyped the PCR reads. Clone size and V and J calls follow TCRdb, not the original study. The sample holds about 6,700 clones, about 30% seen once. This clonotype originated in a female donor with papillary thyroid cancer or a benign thyroid nodule (not recorded which). Some clones in this sample may be carry-over from other donors' samples. Sequences were obtained from adjacent normal tissue.

CDR3 bases: TGCGCCAGCAGTCAATCGCACTTGAACACTGAAGCTTTCCTT. Translated, it gives CASSQSHLNTEAFL. The V call is TRBV4-3, the J call TRBJ1-1; D is unclear. Germline CDR1 reads LGHNA; CDR2 reads YSLEER. V was cut by 6 bases and J by 0 bases, with 11 bases left in between. This CDR3 is built from 14 residues.